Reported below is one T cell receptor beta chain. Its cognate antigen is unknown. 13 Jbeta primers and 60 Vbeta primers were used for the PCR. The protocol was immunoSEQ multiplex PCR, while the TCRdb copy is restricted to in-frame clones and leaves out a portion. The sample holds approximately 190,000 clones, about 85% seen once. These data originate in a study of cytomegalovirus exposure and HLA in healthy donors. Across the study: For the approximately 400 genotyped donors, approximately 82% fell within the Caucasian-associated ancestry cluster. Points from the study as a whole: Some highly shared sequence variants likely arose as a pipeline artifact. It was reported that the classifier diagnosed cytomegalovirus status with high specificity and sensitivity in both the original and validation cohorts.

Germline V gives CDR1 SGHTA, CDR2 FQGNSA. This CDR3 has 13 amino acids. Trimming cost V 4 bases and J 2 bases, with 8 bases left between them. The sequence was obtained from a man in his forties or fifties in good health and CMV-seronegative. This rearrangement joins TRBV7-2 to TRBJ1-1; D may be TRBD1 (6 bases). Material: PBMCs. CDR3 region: CASSWTENTEAFF. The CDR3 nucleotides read TGTGCCAGCAGCTGGACAGAAAACACTGAAGCTTTCTTT.